This T cell receptor beta chain stems from a study of shared clonotypes between healthy human individuals. Each PCR replicate from the sorted subsets contained about 200 ng DNA, which is some 32,000 T cell genomes. This table comes from immunoSEQ multiplex PCR, and its TCRdb copy is limited to in-frame clones, with some not included. The table includes hundreds of thousands of clones, approximately 73% detected once. Germline V gene lookup returns CDR1 SGHDN and CDR2 FVKESK. The CDR3 has 14 amino acids. The V and J ends lost 4 bases and 7 bases respectively, with 13 bases between them. The sequence came from a young woman in good health. This chain connects TRBV14 to TRBJ1-4; TRBD1 might be the D (5 bases). The sequencing input was memory CD4+ T cells sorted from blood. Subset reported: CD45RA-negative fraction. The chain's CDR3 is CASSLGGKGEKLFF. The CDR3 nucleotides read TGTGCCAGCAGCCTGGGGGGAAAAGGTGAAAAACTGTTTTTT.